The entry that follows covers one T cell receptor (beta chain) sequence. The data are from a study of blood T cell repertoires in COVID-19. Study-wide context: Material from acute and convalescent COVID-19 was sourced from the United States, Italy and Spain. PBMCs, B-cell-depleted T cells, or T cells were the source of the cDNA or gDNA that made up the material.

Per the original data handling: Amplification from reference gene primers served as the basis for estimated nucleated cell counts. Assay used: immunoSEQ multiplex PCR; TCRdb lists only in-frame clones, some missing. The V and J calls and the clone size are those of that table, but D and trimming were determined from the DNA. The sample lists around 92,000 clones; more than 70% were seen once. Sequencing was performed on peripheral blood. The sequence derives from a woman aged 55-69 years in a cohort sampled during active or convalescent COVID-19.

In nucleotides, the CDR3 is TGTGCCAGCAGCGGCAGGGGCTCGGGGCCCCAGCATTTT. This codes for CASSGRGSGPQHF. This sequence joins TRBV12-3 or TRBV12-4 and TRBJ1-5; possible D gene TRBD1, 6 bases. Trimming removed 6 bases from V and 9 bases from J, with 15 bases in between. This CDR3 has 13 amino acids.